Listed here are 26 T cell receptor beta chains from one sample, sequenced in a study of blood T cell repertoires in COVID-19. The assay was immunoSEQ multiplex PCR, and TCRdb's table has in-frame clones only and misses some. Of more than 200,000 clones listed, around 80% are singletons. Specimen: peripheral blood. These receptors came from a woman aged 40 to 55 who had recovered from COVID-19.

This clone was counted at least ten times. The genes are TRBV4-1 and TRBJ1-1, with D perhaps TRBD1 (5 bases). Germline CDR1 is MGHRA and CDR2 is YSYEKL. With 2 bases removed from V and 5 bases from J, the gap between germline ends came to 15 bases. The CDR3 runs 15 residues. The CDR3 loop reads CASSQIQGNKTEAFF. The CDR3 coding sequence is TGCGCCAGCAGCCAAATCCAGGGAAATAAGACTGAAGCTTTCTTT.

V gene TRBV6-1 combines with J gene TRBJ1-2, with 8 bases fitting TRBD1. From germline, CDR1 is MNHNS and CDR2 SASEGT. The CDR3 has 13 residues. V lost 5 bases to trimming and J lost 8 bases; unmatched junction nucleotides: 7. CDR3: CASSFQGAEGYTF. The CDR3 coding sequence is TGTGCCAGCAGTTTTCAGGGGGCAGAGGGCTACACCTTC.

The rearrangement joins TRBV6-5 to TRBJ2-1, with D unresolved. Trimming removed 8 bases from V and 5 bases from J, with 10 bases in between. This CDR3 has 12 residues. Germline V gives CDR1 MNHEY, CDR2 SVGAGI. The chain's CDR3 is CASGELNNEQFF. In DNA form, the CDR3 reads TGTGCCAGCGGAGAGCTGAACAATGAGCAGTTCTTC.

This sequence joins TRBV15 and TRBJ2-1; TRBD1 aligns across 10 bases. J lost 6 bases, V lost 6 bases, and 32 bases had no gene match. Per the germline V gene, CDR1 is LNHNV and CDR2 is YYDKDF (reference sequence). The length of the CDR3 is 23 residues. The CDR3, as DNA: TGTGCCACCAGTTCCAGGAAGAAGCTAAGGACAGGGGGAGGCCCTAGAGTCCCCAATGAGCAGTTCTTC. Translation: CATSSRKKLRTGGGPRVPNEQFF.

This sequence joins TRBV11-3 and TRBJ1-2; TRBD1 is a possible D gene (5 bases). Germline V gene sequence: CDR1 SGHNT, CDR2 YENEEA. The V end was cut by 5 bases, the J end by 4 bases, with 20 bases between. The CDR3 loop spans 16 amino acids. The DNA for the CDR3 is TGTGCCAGCAGCCGGGGCGGGCGGGGCCTCGCCTATGGCTACACCTTC. It encodes CASSRGGRGLAYGYTF.

The chain combines TRBV19 with TRBJ1-5; perhaps TRBD1 as D (6 bases). CDR1 and CDR2 from the germline V gene are LNHDA and SQIVND (reference sequence). V was trimmed by 6 bases and J by 2 bases, leaving 11 bases between them. The CDR3 runs 14 residues. This CDR3 reads CASSQGRGNQPQHF. The CDR3 DNA reads TGTGCCAGTAGCCAGGGGCGAGGCAATCAGCCCCAGCATTTT.

This rearrangement joins TRBV30 to TRBJ1-5, with a possible D match to TRBD1 (6 bases). Trimming shortened V by 4 bases and J by 7 bases, and 14 bases separated the two germline ends. CDR3 length: 13 residues. The germline V gene encodes CDR1 GTSNPN and CDR2 SVGIG (reference sequence). Here the CDR3 DNA reads TGTGCCTGGACCGACAACAGGGACCAGCCCCAGCATTTT. This translates into CAWTDNRDQPQHF. Using reference TRBV30 and TRBJ1-5 for the parts outside the CDR3, the full variable domain is SQTIHQWPATLVQPVGSPLSLECTVEGTSNPNLYWYRQAAGRGLQLLFYSVGIGQISSEVPQNLSASRPQDRQFILSSKKLLLSDSGFYLCAWTDNRDQPQHFGDGTRLSIL.

This clone was seen a single time. The chain couples TRBV2 to TRBJ1-4, with D tentatively TRBD1 (6 bases). CDR1 is SNHLY, CDR2 FYNNEI, per germline. The CDR3 loop spans 13 amino acids. Trimming took 0 bases from V and 12 from J, leaving 11 bases between them. The CDR3 bases are TGTGCCAGCAGTGAAGCGGGGGGGGCAGAACTGTTTTTT. This translates into CASSEAGGAELFF.

The chain combines TRBV12-3 or TRBV12-4 with TRBJ1-5; D gene unclear. The V end was cut by 4 bases, the J end by 7 bases, with 11 bases between. This CDR3 spans 13 amino acids. The CDR3 DNA reads TGTGCCAGCAGTTCCCGGGAGGGACAGCCCCAGCATTTT. Amino acid sequence: CASSSREGQPQHF.

V gene TRBV2 combines with J gene TRBJ1-5, with D hard to call. The CDR3 length is 15 residues. The V gene's germline CDR1 is SNHLY and CDR2 FYNNEI. Trimming took 4 bases from V and 0 from J, leaving 10 bases between them. The CDR3 region is CASSAGEYSNQPQHF. The CDR3 DNA sequence: TGTGCCAGCAGTGCCGGGGAATATAGCAATCAGCCCCAGCATTTT.

V and J are TRBV10-2 and TRBJ2-1; D is possibly TRBD2 (6 bases). Trimming removed 4 bases at V and 8 bases at J, with 15 bases between. The CDR3 runs 14 residues. Germline V lookup: CDR1 WSHSY, CDR2 SAAADI. The CDR3 loop is CASSGGVAWYEQFF. The CDR3 nucleotides are TGCGCCAGCAGTGGGGGGGTAGCGTGGTATGAGCAGTTCTTC.

Regarding this clone: The junction differs from germline at one of its ends, possibly a read error. The chain combines TRBV7-7 with TRBJ2-5; D not certain. The CDR3 is 13 residues long. Germline V gene data show CDR1 as SSHAT and CDR2 as FNYEAQ (reference sequence). The CDR3 sequence is CASSLSIPETQYF. The CDR3 coding sequence is TGTGCTAGCAGCCTGAGTATTCCCGAGACCCAGTACTTC.

J is TRBJ1-1 and V is TRBV28; no reliable D call. The CDR3 runs to 12 residues. V was pared by 7 bases and J by 0 bases, with 6 bases between. The germline V gene encodes CDR1 MDHEN and CDR2 SYDVKM. CDR3 sequence (DNA): TGTGCCAGCACTGAGGTGAACACTGAAGCTTTCTTT. Translated: CASTEVNTEAFF.

This chain connects TRBV7-9 to TRBJ1-6; TRBD1 aligns across 8 bases. V shed 4 bases and J 4 bases; nucleotides not matched to a gene: 9. The CDR3 runs to 17 residues. The germline CDR1 and CDR2 sequences are SEHNR and FQNEAQ (reference sequence). Here the CDR3 DNA reads TGTGCCAGCAGCTCCGCCTGGGACAGGCAATATAATTCACCCCTCCACTTT. Translation gives CASSSAWDRQYNSPLHF.

This clone was recorded once. The rearrangement uses TRBV13 and TRBJ2-3; maybe TRBD1 (5 bases). V was shortened by 0 bases and J by 2 bases, with 12 bases between the two germline ends. Germline V lookup: CDR1 PRHDT, CDR2 FYEKMQ (reference sequence). This CDR3 has 16 amino acids. CDR3 residues: CASSLGGVGPTDTQYF. Here the CDR3 DNA reads TGTGCCAGCAGCTTAGGAGGGGTAGGGCCCACAGATACGCAGTATTTT.

The chain combines TRBV3-1 (or the pseudogene TRBV3-2) with TRBJ1-2; 7 nucleotides align to TRBD1. With 3 bases clipped from V and 5 bases from J, the junction kept 9 bases outside the gene matches. This CDR3 spans 15 amino acids. CDR1 and CDR2 from the germline V gene are LGHDT and YNNKEL (reference sequence). The CDR3 loop is CASSHQGGISYGYTF. The CDR3 nucleotides are TGTGCCAGCAGCCACCAAGGGGGCATTAGTTATGGCTACACCTTC.

J is TRBJ2-5 and V is TRBV3-1 (or the pseudogene TRBV3-2), with D possibly TRBD2 on 6 matching bases. Between the trimmed V and J ends, which lost 1 base and 7 bases, there was a span of 16 bases. CDR1 and CDR2 from the germline V gene are LGHDT and YNNKEL (reference sequence). The CDR3 loop spans 15 amino acids. The CDR3 sequence: CASSQGGTYVGTQYF. CDR3 sequence (DNA): TGTGCCAGCAGCCAAGGGGGGACTTATGTTGGGACCCAGTACTTC.

The V call is TRBV19, the J call TRBJ2-7, with 7 bases fitting TRBD2. Germline V CDR1 and CDR2: LNHDA, SQIVND (reference sequence). The V and J ends lost 4 bases and 7 bases, in that order; junction bases with no gene match: 10. This CDR3 has 14 residues. CDR3 sequence (DNA): TGTGCCAGTAGTACCCGACAGCCCGGGGGGGAGCAGTACTTC. It is translated as CASSTRQPGGEQYF. The full variable domain, its missing parts supplied by reference TRBV19 and TRBJ2-7, is DGGITQSPKYLFRKEGQNVTLSCEQNLNHDAMYWYRQDPGQGLRLIYYSQIVNDFQKGDIAEGYSVSREKKESFPLTVTSAQKNPTAFYLCASSTRQPGGEQYFGPGTRLTVT.

The chain employs TRBV7-2 and TRBJ1-1, with TRBD1 matching over 11 bases. The V gene's germline CDR1 is SGHTA and CDR2 FQGNSA. Trimming took 1 base from V and 5 from J; bases not matched to a gene: 6. The CDR3 is 16 amino acids. The CDR3: CASSLGHGTGGTEAFF. CDR3 DNA: TGTGCCAGCAGCTTAGGTCACGGGACAGGGGGAACTGAAGCTTTCTTT.

The chain couples TRBV7-9 to TRBJ1-5; 7 bases fit TRBD1. V trimming: 4 bases; J trimming: 4 bases; junction bases outside the gene matches: 7. This CDR3 spans 15 amino acids. Per germline, CDR1 SEHNR and CDR2 FQNEAQ (reference sequence). CDR3 sequence reads: CASSSGQDKNQPQHF. The DNA of the CDR3 is TGTGCCAGCAGCTCCGGACAGGATAAGAATCAGCCCCAGCATTTT.

The chain joins TRBV6-5 to TRBJ1-2; 7 bases map to TRBD1. CDR3 size: 14 residues. Germline V gene lookup returns CDR1 MNHEY and CDR2 SVGAGI. With 7 bases clipped from V and 7 bases from J, the junction kept 12 bases outside the gene matches. The CDR3 nucleotides read TGTGCCAGCACGAGACAGGGTGGCTTCGGTGGCTACACCTTC. This translates into CASTRQGGFGGYTF.

In regard to this clone: The DNA is omitted, as the CDR3 cannot be located on it reliably, and the CDR3 follows TCRdb's listing. The chain couples TRBV5-1 to TRBJ2-5; the table's D call TRBD1 went unverified against the DNA. Per the germline V gene, CDR1 is SGHRS and CDR2 is YFSETQ. Ends included, the CDR3 has 14 residues. Here the CDR3 reads CASSTSTGVKTQYF.

This clone was recorded a few times. The gene calls are TRBV6-8 and TRBJ1-5, with 7 nucleotides matching TRBD1. Germline CDR1 MNHGY, CDR2 SAAAGT. V trimming: 9 bases; J trimming: 1 base; junction bases outside the gene matches: 12. The CDR3 runs to 16 residues. The CDR3 loop is CAREGAIRSSNQPQHF. The CDR3 region has the DNA TGTGCCAGAGAGGGGGCCATTAGGAGCAGCAATCAGCCCCAGCATTTT.

The chain links TRBV4-1 to TRBJ1-1; maybe TRBD1 (6 bases). The germline gives CDR1 MGHRA, CDR2 YSYEKL. This CDR3 region has 17 residues. V lost 0 bases to trimming and J lost 1 base, with 15 bases between them. CDR3 DNA sequence: TGCGCCAGCAGCCAAGAGGAGCGGGGGCTGGAGAACACTGAAGCTTTCTTT. Its protein product is CASSQEERGLENTEAFF.

The J gene is TRBJ1-6, the V gene TRBV5-1; 7 bases align to TRBD1. From germline, CDR1 is SGHRS and CDR2 YFSETQ. V lost 4 bases and J lost 8; bases outside the gene matches: 12. The CDR3 covers 16 residues. CDR3 nucleotides: TGCGCCAGCAGCCCCCGGCCCCAGGGGGAATATTCACCCCTCCACTTT. Protein sequence: CASSPRPQGEYSPLHF.

The CDR3 coding sequence is TGTGCCAGCAGTTACTCGACTAGGGGAGGCCAGCCCCAGCATTTT. As protein: CASSYSTRGGQPQHF. V gene TRBV6-2 or TRBV6-3 combines with J gene TRBJ1-5; tentatively, D is TRBD1 (5 bases). Per the germline V gene, CDR1 is MNHEY and CDR2 is SVGEGT. Trimming stripped 0 bases from V and 7 bases from J, with 13 bases between. This CDR3 is built from 15 residues.